These 2 T cell receptor beta chains came from one sample sequenced in a study of cytomegalovirus exposure and HLA in healthy donors (dated by TCRdb to about 2017). The library relied on the immunoSEQ multiplex PCR assay. For the multiplex PCR, a mixture combining 60 forward primers for TCR Vbeta segments and 13 reverse primers for TCR Jbeta segments was used. This is the immuneACCESS table as TCRdb keeps it, with only in-frame sequences that have V and J called. A part of the clones is gone; compared with another copy, unresolved V genes explain less than half, and the rest is unexplained. A total of 160,000 or so clones appear in this sample, more than 75% of them only once. The leading ten clones occupy more than 1.3% of the sample. Sample: PBMCs. These TCRs come from a male donor in good health and CMV-seronegative.

The rearrangement joins TRBV7-2 to TRBJ2-5, with TRBD2 matching over 9 bases. Germline V CDR1 and CDR2: SGHTA, FQGNSA. CDR3 length: 16 residues. Trimming removed 5 bases from V and 5 bases from J; junction bases left unmatched: 12. The CDR3 nucleotides read TGTGCCAGCAGCCCGCGTAGCGGGAGACGGGTGGAGACCCAGTACTTC. Encoded protein: CASSPRSGRRVETQYF.

The chain joins TRBV5-1 to TRBJ2-3; D ambiguous. V gave up 5 bases and J gave up 0 bases, with 13 bases separating them. Germline V CDR1 and CDR2: SGHRS, YFSETQ. This CDR3 contains 15 residues. The CDR3 sequence is CASSPFFVSTDTQYF. The DNA for the CDR3 is TGCGCCAGCAGTCCCTTTTTCGTTAGCACAGATACGCAGTATTTT.